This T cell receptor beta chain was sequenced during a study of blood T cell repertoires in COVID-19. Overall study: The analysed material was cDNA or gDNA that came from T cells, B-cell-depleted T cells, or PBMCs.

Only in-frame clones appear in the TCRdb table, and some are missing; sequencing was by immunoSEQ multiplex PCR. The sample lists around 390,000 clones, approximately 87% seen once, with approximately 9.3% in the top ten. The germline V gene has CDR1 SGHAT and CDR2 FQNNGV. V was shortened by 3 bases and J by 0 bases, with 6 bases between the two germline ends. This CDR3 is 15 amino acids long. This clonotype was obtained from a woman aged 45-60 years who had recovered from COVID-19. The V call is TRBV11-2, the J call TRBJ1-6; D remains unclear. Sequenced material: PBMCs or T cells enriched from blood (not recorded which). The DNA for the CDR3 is TGTGCCAGCAGCTTTAGCTCCTCCTATAATTCACCCCTCCACTTT. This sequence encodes CASSFSSSYNSPLHF.